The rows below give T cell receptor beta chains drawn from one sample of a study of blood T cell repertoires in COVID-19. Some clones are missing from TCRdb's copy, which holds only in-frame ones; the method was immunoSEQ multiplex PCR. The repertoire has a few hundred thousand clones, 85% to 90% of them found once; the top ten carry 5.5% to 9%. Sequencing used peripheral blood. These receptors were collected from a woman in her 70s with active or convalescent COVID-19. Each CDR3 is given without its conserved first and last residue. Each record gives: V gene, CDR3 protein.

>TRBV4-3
ASSPSWAMNTEAF
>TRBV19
ASSTGGQETQY
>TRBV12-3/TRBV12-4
ASSLRGGYT
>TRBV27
ASSQEGTQY
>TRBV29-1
SVTGAQSLYGYT
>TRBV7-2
ASSLGPGQPQH
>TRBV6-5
ASLGLYHQPQH
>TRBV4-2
ASSQEAAGAISGNTIY
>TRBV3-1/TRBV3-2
ASSQNRDGYT
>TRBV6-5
ASQQGANSPLH
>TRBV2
ASSILQGGEPQH
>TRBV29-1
SALRAASGSGNTIY
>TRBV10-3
AIRGGQGNEKLF
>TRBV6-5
ASRGTGNLVQPQH
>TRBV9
ASSPSPEYYGYT
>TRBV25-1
ASPTFGAF
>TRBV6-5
ASSYSMGTGGYEQY
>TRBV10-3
AITGTDTQY
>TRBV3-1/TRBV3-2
ASSQDAQVPSPLH